This TCR beta chain was observed in a study of cytomegalovirus exposure and HLA in healthy donors. The ends were cut back, 2 bases at V and 1 base at J, with 5 bases in the middle. The germline gives CDR1 KGHSH, CDR2 LQKENI. The CDR3 has 13 amino acids. A few counts support this clone. What it recognizes is unknown. Study-wide results and caveats: The dataset shows that most TCR sequences were rare, while some public TCRs occurred in many donors.

Both 60 Vbeta primers and 13 Jbeta primers went into the PCR. Original processing notes: In a later analysis, the count reached 76 million or so unique TCR beta chains, with about 11 million shared. Measured with immunoSEQ multiplex PCR; TCRdb has only the in-frame clones, and not every one. V, J and clone size reflect that table, while D and trimming were determined from the DNA. The table shows about 130,000 clones, with less than 10% occurring only once. The chain links TRBV18 to TRBJ1-1; D unclear. Sequencing used PBMCs. This sequence was found in a man in his fifties or sixties in good health and CMV-seronegative. The DNA for the CDR3 is TGTGCCAGCTCACCAGGCCCGAACACTGAAGCTTTCTTT. As protein: CASSPGPNTEAFF. The full variable domain, rest sourced from reference TRBV18 and TRBJ1-1, is NAGVMQNPRHLVRRRGQEARLRCSPMKGHSHVYWYRQLPEEGLKFMVYLQKENIIDESGMPKERFSAEFPKEGPSILRIQQVVRGDSAAYFCASSPGPNTEAFFGQGTRLTVV.